These 22 T cell receptor beta chains came from one sample sequenced in a study of blood T cell repertoires in COVID-19. This table comes from immunoSEQ multiplex PCR, and its TCRdb copy is limited to in-frame clones, with some not included. The sample carries just over 300,000 clones, nearly 90% recorded once. Sequencing was carried out using PBMCs or T cells enriched from blood (not recorded which). The receptors were gathered from a woman between 18 and 30 years old with acute COVID-19.

The chain has TRBV18 and TRBJ2-7; 14 nucleotides match TRBD2. With V trimmed by 4 bases and J by 4 bases, 12 bases remained unmatched. This CDR3 region has 18 residues. CDR1 is KGHSH and CDR2 is LQKENI in the germline V gene. Here the CDR3 DNA reads TGTGCCAGCTCACAAACGAAGGGACTAGCGGGAGCCGGGTACGAGCAGTACTTC. It specifies CASSQTKGLAGAGYEQYF. The complete variable domain, with remaining parts taken from reference TRBV18 and TRBJ2-7, reads NAGVMQNPRHLVRRRGQEARLRCSPMKGHSHVYWYRQLPEEGLKFMVYLQKENIIDESGMPKERFSAEFPKEGPSILRIQQVVRGDSAAYFCASSQTKGLAGAGYEQYFGPGTRLTVT.

The rearrangement joins TRBV11-3 to TRBJ1-1, with TRBD1 as a possible D gene (5 bases). Trimming took 0 bases from V and 3 from J, leaving 14 bases between them. Germline loops: CDR1 SGHNT, CDR2 YENEEA. The CDR3 length is 16 residues. The CDR3: CASSLDPGISDTEAFF. CDR3 sequence (DNA): TGTGCCAGCAGCTTAGACCCAGGGATCTCGGACACTGAAGCTTTCTTT.

The table lists this clone with a count of one. The V gene is TRBV5-8, the J gene TRBJ2-7; TRBD1 agrees at 8 bases. This CDR3 comprises 16 residues. The germline V gene encodes CDR1 SGHTS and CDR2 YDEGEE. Trimming removed 4 bases from V and 3 bases from J; junction bases left unmatched: 12. The CDR3 DNA reads as TGTGCCAGCAGCGAGGACAGGGCCCTATCGTACTACGAGCAGTACTTC. Protein sequence: CASSEDRALSYYEQYF.

V gene TRBV28 combines with J gene TRBJ2-7; maybe TRBD1 (6 bases). The germline V and J ends were trimmed by 7 bases and 0 bases, with 16 bases remaining between them. CDR3 length: 15 residues. CDR1 MDHEN and CDR2 SYDVKM come from the germline V gene. CDR3 protein: CASTHDRGSSYEQYF. Written as DNA, the CDR3 is TGTGCCAGCACTCATGATAGGGGGAGCTCCTACGAGCAGTACTTC.

This sequence joins TRBV6-2 or TRBV6-3 and TRBJ1-5, with D hard to call. V was cut by 0 bases and J by 3 bases, with 12 bases left in between. The germline gives CDR1 MNHEY, CDR2 SVGEGT. CDR3 length equals 16 residues. The chain's CDR3 is CASSYSYRVTNQPQHF. CDR3 DNA: TGTGCCAGCAGTTACTCATACAGAGTCACCAATCAGCCCCAGCATTTT.

This clone was detected only once. The genes are TRBV4-1 and TRBJ1-3, with D perhaps TRBD1 (6 bases). The CDR3 is made up of 18 amino acids. Germline values: CDR1 MGHRA, CDR2 YSYEKL. V gave up 0 bases and J gave up 0 bases, with 15 bases separating them. CDR3 DNA sequence: TGCGCCAGCAGCCAAGACCGGACAGCGTCCTTCTCTGGAAACACCATATATTTT. Translation gives CASSQDRTASFSGNTIYF.

There are a few counts of this clone. CDR3 in DNA: TGTGCCAGCAGCCAAGGACCGGGGGGTAGAGCTGAAAAACTGTTTTTT. Its protein is CASSQGPGGRAEKLFF. This chain uses TRBV14 with TRBJ1-4; D may be TRBD1 (5 bases). CDR3 length equals 16 residues. Per the germline V gene, CDR1 is SGHDN and CDR2 is FVKESK. Trimming cost V 1 base and J 7 bases, with 16 bases left between them. Filled out from reference TRBV14 and TRBJ1-4, the complete variable domain reads EAGVTQFPSHSVIEKGQTVTLRCDPISGHDNLYWYRRVMGKEIKFLLHFVKESKQDESGMPNNRFLAERTGGTYSTLKVQPAELEDSGVYFCASSQGPGGRAEKLFFGSGTQLSVL.

The V call is TRBV29-1, the J call TRBJ1-5; D is possibly TRBD1 (5 bases). Trimming removed 7 bases from V and 0 bases from J, with 16 bases in between. Germline lookup yields CDR1 SQVTM and CDR2 ANQGSEA. This CDR3 contains 15 residues. The CDR3 loop reads CSARVRDYSNQPQHF. In DNA form, the CDR3 reads TGCAGCGCAAGGGTCCGGGACTATAGCAATCAGCCCCAGCATTTT.

This sequence joins TRBV27 and TRBJ1-2; perhaps TRBD1 as D (6 bases). Per the germline V gene, CDR1 is MNHEY and CDR2 is SMNVEV (reference sequence). The CDR3 covers 15 residues. V was cut by 5 bases and J by 1 base, with 14 bases left in between. The CDR3, as DNA: TGTGCCAGCAGTACGCAAAGGGGGTTTAACTATGGCTACACCTTC. Translated: CASSTQRGFNYGYTF.

The rearrangement uses TRBV20-1 and TRBJ2-1; TRBD2 matches at 9 bases. The CDR3 covers 15 residues. CDR1 is DFQATT, CDR2 SNEGSKA, per germline (reference sequence). The V and J ends lost 3 bases and 8 bases, in that order; junction bases with no gene match: 11. The DNA for the CDR3 is TGCAGTGCTAGTGCTCTAGCGGGAAGGTTCGATGAGCAGTTCTTC. Protein sequence: CSASALAGRFDEQFF.

The chain links TRBV24-1 to TRBJ1-1; a possible D gene is TRBD1 (6 bases). CDR3 length: 13 residues. The germline V gene has CDR1 KGHDR and CDR2 SFDVKD. Trimming left V 5 bases short and J 5 bases short, with 11 bases between. DNA of the CDR3: TGTGCCACCAGTGCAAACAGGGAGACTGAAGCTTTCTTT. It codes for CATSANRETEAFF.

The chain links TRBV28 to TRBJ1-6, with 7 bases lining up with TRBD1. V trimming: 6 bases; J trimming: 10 bases; junction bases outside the gene matches: 9. The CDR3 runs 14 residues. CDR1 and CDR2 (germline): MDHEN, SYDVKM. This chain's CDR3 is CASSPDRLGSPLHF. Written as DNA, the CDR3 is TGTGCCAGCAGCCCGGACAGGTTGGGATCACCCCTCCACTTT.

The chain carries TRBV13 and TRBJ2-2; 9 bases map to TRBD1. The CDR3 length is 16 residues. Per the germline V gene, CDR1 is PRHDT and CDR2 is FYEKMQ (reference sequence). V gave up 5 bases and J gave up 0 bases; unmatched junction bases: 4. The CDR3 DNA sequence: TGTGCCAGCAGCACCCGGGACAGGGCGAACACCGGGGAGCTGTTTTTT. Its protein product is CASSTRDRANTGELFF.

The CDR3 coding sequence is TGTGCCAGCAGCCAAGAACGTGAGGGATACGAGCAGTACTTC. This gives the protein CASSQEREGYEQYF. V and J are TRBV4-2 and TRBJ2-7, with D tentatively TRBD2 (5 bases). V was clipped by 0 bases and J by 4 bases, with 10 bases between them. Germline V gene sequence: CDR1 LGHNA, CDR2 YNFKEQ. The CDR3 is 14 residues long.

The chain carries TRBV5-5 and TRBJ2-3; 11 nucleotides match TRBD1. Germline lookup yields CDR1 SGHKS and CDR2 YYEKEE (reference sequence). Trimming at V came to 0 bases and at J to 3 bases, leaving 3 bases not matched to a gene. This CDR3 has 16 residues. CDR3: CASSLGTGGNTDTQYF. CDR3 nucleotide sequence: TGTGCCAGCAGCTTGGGGACAGGGGGCAATACAGATACGCAGTATTTT.

The chain is built from TRBV20-1 and TRBJ2-1; D uncertain. CDR1 is DFQATT and CDR2 is SNEGSKA in the germline V gene (reference sequence). V shed 6 bases and J shed 10 bases, with 10 bases lying between them. The CDR3 length is 10 residues. The DNA of the CDR3 is TGCAGTGCGCTTGAGTACGAGCAGTTCTTC. Translating it yields CSALEYEQFF.

The J gene is TRBJ2-1, the V gene TRBV5-1; 8 nucleotides align to TRBD1. CDR1 and CDR2 (germline): SGHRS, YFSETQ. The trim removed 9 bases at V and 7 bases at J, leaving 6 bases unmatched. The CDR3 sequence is 12 residues long. The DNA for the CDR3 is TGCGCCACCAGGACAGGGAATAATGAGCAGTTCTTC. Translation gives CATRTGNNEQFF.

The V call is TRBV9, the J call TRBJ2-1; D remains unclear. This CDR3 is built from 15 residues. Per germline, CDR1 SGDLS and CDR2 YYNGEE. Trimming removed 3 bases at V and 3 bases at J, with 13 bases between. The CDR3 region is CASSAELLGYNEQFF. In nucleotides, the CDR3 is TGTGCCAGCAGCGCGGAACTTCTAGGCTACAATGAGCAGTTCTTC.

The chain combines TRBV7-9 with TRBJ1-2; D is undetermined. Trimming removed 0 bases from V and 1 base from J, with 3 bases in between. Per the germline V gene, CDR1 is SEHNR and CDR2 is FQNEAQ (reference sequence). The CDR3 is 13 amino acids. CDR3 protein: CASSLASNYGYTF. The CDR3 DNA follows: TGTGCCAGCAGCTTAGCGAGTAACTATGGCTACACCTTC.

This clone was counted only a few times. Additional DNA sequences in this sample encode the identical CDR3. The chain couples TRBV12-5 to TRBJ1-5; the match to TRBD1 covers 7 bases. The trim removed 9 bases at V and 0 bases at J, leaving 2 bases unmatched. Germline assignment: CDR1 LGHNT and CDR2 FRNRAP. The CDR3 is 13 residues long. DNA of the CDR3: TGTGCTAGCCAGGGGGATAGCAATCAGCCCCAGCATTTT. Amino acid sequence: CASQGDSNQPQHF.

The J gene is TRBJ2-7, the V gene TRBV11-3, with a possible D match to TRBD1 (6 bases). V was shortened by 5 bases and J by 2 bases, with 13 bases between the two germline ends. CDR3 size: 14 residues. CDR1 is SGHNT, CDR2 YENEEA, per germline. CDR3 protein: CASSRQETTYEQYF. The CDR3 DNA sequence: TGTGCCAGCAGCCGACAGGAGACTACCTACGAGCAGTACTTC.

The chain recombines TRBV28 with TRBJ1-3; D gene unclear. V lost 2 bases to trimming and J lost 3 bases, with 14 bases between them. From germline, CDR1 is MDHEN and CDR2 SYDVKM. CDR3 size: 16 residues. The CDR3 spells CASSLSLGRSGNTIYF. The CDR3 DNA is TGTGCCAGCAGTTTAAGTCTCGGGAGAAGTGGAAACACCATATATTTT.